This TCR beta chain was captured in a study of T cell repertoires in cytomegalovirus infection. Across the whole study: CMV infection plus the matching HLA type was flagged by public TCR beta signatures.

Study outcomes and limitations: The ex vivo response showed dominance by HLA-C-restricted CMV-specific TCR beta clonotypes. Summed public TCR beta family frequency identified CMV carriers bearing the relevant HLA.

One entry per CDR3 protein results from TCRdb running MiXCR on the reads. The sample shows roughly 230,000 distinct CDR3 sequences, more than 9% of them seen only once. This clonotype came up a few times. Its antigen is as yet unknown. The length of the CDR3 is 16 residues. V lost 5 bases and J 4 bases, leaving 18 bases between the germline ends. Germline V gene data show CDR1 as MNHEY and CDR2 as SVGEGT. The chain recombines TRBV6-2 or TRBV6-3 with TRBJ1-3; D gene ambiguous. The receptor's source is a human donor in good health (CMV status not recorded). Some clones in this sample may be carry-over from other donors' samples. Sequencing input: PBMCs. The CDR3 coding sequence is TGTGCCAGCAGTGAATACCCTCGAGGGTCCGGAAACACCATATATTTT. Its translation is CASSEYPRGSGNTIYF.